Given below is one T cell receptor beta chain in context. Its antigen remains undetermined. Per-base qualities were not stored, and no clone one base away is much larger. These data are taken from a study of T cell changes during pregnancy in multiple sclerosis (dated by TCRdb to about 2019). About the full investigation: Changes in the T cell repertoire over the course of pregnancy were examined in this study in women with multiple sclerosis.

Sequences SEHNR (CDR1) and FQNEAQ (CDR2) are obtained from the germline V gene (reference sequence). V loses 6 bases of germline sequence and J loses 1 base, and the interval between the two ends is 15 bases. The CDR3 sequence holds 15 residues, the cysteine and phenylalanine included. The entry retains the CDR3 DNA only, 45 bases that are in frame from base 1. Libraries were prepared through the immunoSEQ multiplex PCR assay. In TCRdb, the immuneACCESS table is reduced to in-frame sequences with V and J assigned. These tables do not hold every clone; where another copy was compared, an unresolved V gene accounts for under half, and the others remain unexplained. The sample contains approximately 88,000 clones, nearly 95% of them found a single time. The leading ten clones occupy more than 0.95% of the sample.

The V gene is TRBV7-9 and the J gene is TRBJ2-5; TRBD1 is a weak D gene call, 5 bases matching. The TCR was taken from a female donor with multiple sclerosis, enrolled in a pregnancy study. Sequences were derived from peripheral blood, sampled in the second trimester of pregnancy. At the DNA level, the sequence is TGTGCCAGCAGTTTCAAACGACAGATCCAAGAGACCCAGTACTTC. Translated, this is CASSFKRQIQETQYF.